A single sample is the source of the 5 T cell receptor beta chains below, sequenced in a study of chemoradiotherapy in HPV16-positive cancers. Assay: immunoSEQ multiplex PCR; the TCRdb copy retains only in-frame clones and omits some. The sample lists approximately 58,000 clones; 90% were seen once. This specimen consisted of blood, obtained from a patient who underwent chemoradiotherapy. All receptors derive from a human donor with HPV-associated anogenital cancer.

The CDR3 reads CAISEGDPWDQYF. Here the CDR3 DNA reads TGTGCCATCAGTGAGGGCGACCCGTGGGACCAGTACTTC. The gene calls are TRBV10-3 and TRBJ2-5; D is unclear. The germline V gene has CDR1 ENHRY and CDR2 SYGVKD. Trimming stripped 2 bases from V and 10 bases from J, with 14 bases between. CDR3 length: 13 amino acids.

The V and J genes are TRBV12-5 and TRBJ2-7, with 8 bases identical to TRBD1. Trimming removed 6 bases from V and 0 bases from J; junction bases left unmatched: 10. This CDR3 is built from 16 residues. Per the germline V gene, CDR1 is LGHNT and CDR2 is FRNRAP. The CDR3: CASGLRGRPNSYEQYF. The CDR3 DNA is TGTGCTAGTGGCCTCAGGGGGCGCCCCAACTCCTACGAGCAGTACTTC.

The chain has TRBV7-3 and TRBJ2-1; tentative D call: TRBD2 (5 bases). V dropped 6 bases and J dropped 4 bases, with 10 bases sitting between them. This CDR3 region has 13 residues. The V gene's germline CDR1 is SGHTA and CDR2 FQGTGA. CDR3 loop: CASSSPGYNEQFF. The CDR3, as DNA: TGTGCCAGCAGTTCACCGGGATACAATGAGCAGTTCTTC.

The rearrangement joins TRBV2 to TRBJ2-3; D call uncertain. Germline loops: CDR1 SNHLY, CDR2 FYNNEI. V lost 9 bases to trimming and J lost 0 bases, with 7 bases between them. The CDR3 length is 12 residues. DNA of the CDR3: TGTGCCAGTTCATCTAGCACAGATACGCAGTATTTT. It translates to CASSSSTDTQYF.

The chain carries TRBV6-4 and TRBJ2-3, with 7 bases aligning to TRBD1. Germline loops: CDR1 MRHNA, CDR2 SNTAGT. With 3 bases clipped from V and 3 bases from J, the junction kept 6 bases outside the gene matches. The CDR3 consists of 15 residues. The CDR3 sequence is CASSDGETGTDTQYF. CDR3 nucleotide sequence: TGTGCCAGCAGTGATGGAGAGACAGGGACAGATACGCAGTATTTT.